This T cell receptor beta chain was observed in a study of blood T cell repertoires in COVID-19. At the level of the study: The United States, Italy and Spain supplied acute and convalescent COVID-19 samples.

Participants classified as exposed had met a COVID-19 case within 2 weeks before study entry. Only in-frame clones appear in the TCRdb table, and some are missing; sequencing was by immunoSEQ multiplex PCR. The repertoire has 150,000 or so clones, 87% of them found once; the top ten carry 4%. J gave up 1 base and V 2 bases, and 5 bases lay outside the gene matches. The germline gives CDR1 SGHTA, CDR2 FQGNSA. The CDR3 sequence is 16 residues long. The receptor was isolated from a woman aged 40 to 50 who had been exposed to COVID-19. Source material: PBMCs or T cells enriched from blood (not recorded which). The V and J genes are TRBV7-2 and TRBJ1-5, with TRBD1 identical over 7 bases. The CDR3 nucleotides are TGTGCCAGCAGCTTAACCGGGACAGAGAGCAATCAGCCCCAGCATTTT. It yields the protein CASSLTGTESNQPQHF.